At least ten counts were recorded for the clone carrying this TCR beta chain. Germline V CDR1 and CDR2: SGHDN, FVKESK. This CDR3 has 13 residues. The V end was cut by 3 bases, the J end by 6 bases, with 9 bases between. This specimen comes from a study of metastatic and nonmetastatic thyroid tumors. Thyroid surgery was preceded by no treatment in any patient. In the study's own analysis: What underpinned the distant-metastasis classifier for papillary thyroid cancer was the set of CDR3 differences across clinicopathological groups. Through MiXCR, TCRdb re-clonotyped the PCR reads. These V and J calls derive from TCRdb rather than the authors' analysis. The table lists more than 10,000 clones, about 12% of them singletons.

This sequence originates from a female donor with papillary thyroid cancer or a benign thyroid nodule (not recorded which). Some clones in this sample may be carry-over from other donors' samples. Sequencing was performed on blood. The chain employs TRBV14 and TRBJ2-1; no clear D gene. This CDR3 is CASSHLGSNEQFF. CDR3 sequence (DNA): TGTGCCAGCAGCCACCTCGGATCCAATGAGCAGTTCTTC.